This paragraph reports one T cell receptor beta chain. Its antigen is unidentified. Lamina propria and intraepithelial lymphocytes were released by processing graft tissue. The data are from a study of graft-versus-host responses after intestinal transplantation. At the level of the study: Recipients underwent multivisceral, liver-intestinal, or isolated intestinal transplants. The study gave all recipients anti-thymocyte globulin induction, then tacrolimus and steroids for roughly 3 years.

Study-level points and caveats: Recipient bone marrow held GvH clones, some seen earlier in ileum or blood. Declines in HvG clones occurring early post-transplant were associated with peak circulating GvH clone levels.

Data came from immunoSEQ multiplex PCR; TCRdb stores just in-frame clones and leaves some out. The sample has around 1,800 clones; about 90% are singletons. CDR1 LNHDA and CDR2 SQIVND come from the germline V gene (reference sequence). V shed 7 bases and J 0 bases; nucleotides not matched to a gene: 5. The CDR3 runs 14 residues. The genes are TRBV19 and TRBJ1-2, with TRBD1 matching over 7 bases. This TCR was sampled from a human patient who received an intestinal transplant, so some T cells may come from the graft donor. Sequenced material: ileum tissue, taken approximately 380 days after intestinal transplantation. Written as DNA, the CDR3 is TGTGCCAGTACTTGGGACAGCTCTAACTATGGCTACACCTTC. Translated: CASTWDSSNYGYTF.